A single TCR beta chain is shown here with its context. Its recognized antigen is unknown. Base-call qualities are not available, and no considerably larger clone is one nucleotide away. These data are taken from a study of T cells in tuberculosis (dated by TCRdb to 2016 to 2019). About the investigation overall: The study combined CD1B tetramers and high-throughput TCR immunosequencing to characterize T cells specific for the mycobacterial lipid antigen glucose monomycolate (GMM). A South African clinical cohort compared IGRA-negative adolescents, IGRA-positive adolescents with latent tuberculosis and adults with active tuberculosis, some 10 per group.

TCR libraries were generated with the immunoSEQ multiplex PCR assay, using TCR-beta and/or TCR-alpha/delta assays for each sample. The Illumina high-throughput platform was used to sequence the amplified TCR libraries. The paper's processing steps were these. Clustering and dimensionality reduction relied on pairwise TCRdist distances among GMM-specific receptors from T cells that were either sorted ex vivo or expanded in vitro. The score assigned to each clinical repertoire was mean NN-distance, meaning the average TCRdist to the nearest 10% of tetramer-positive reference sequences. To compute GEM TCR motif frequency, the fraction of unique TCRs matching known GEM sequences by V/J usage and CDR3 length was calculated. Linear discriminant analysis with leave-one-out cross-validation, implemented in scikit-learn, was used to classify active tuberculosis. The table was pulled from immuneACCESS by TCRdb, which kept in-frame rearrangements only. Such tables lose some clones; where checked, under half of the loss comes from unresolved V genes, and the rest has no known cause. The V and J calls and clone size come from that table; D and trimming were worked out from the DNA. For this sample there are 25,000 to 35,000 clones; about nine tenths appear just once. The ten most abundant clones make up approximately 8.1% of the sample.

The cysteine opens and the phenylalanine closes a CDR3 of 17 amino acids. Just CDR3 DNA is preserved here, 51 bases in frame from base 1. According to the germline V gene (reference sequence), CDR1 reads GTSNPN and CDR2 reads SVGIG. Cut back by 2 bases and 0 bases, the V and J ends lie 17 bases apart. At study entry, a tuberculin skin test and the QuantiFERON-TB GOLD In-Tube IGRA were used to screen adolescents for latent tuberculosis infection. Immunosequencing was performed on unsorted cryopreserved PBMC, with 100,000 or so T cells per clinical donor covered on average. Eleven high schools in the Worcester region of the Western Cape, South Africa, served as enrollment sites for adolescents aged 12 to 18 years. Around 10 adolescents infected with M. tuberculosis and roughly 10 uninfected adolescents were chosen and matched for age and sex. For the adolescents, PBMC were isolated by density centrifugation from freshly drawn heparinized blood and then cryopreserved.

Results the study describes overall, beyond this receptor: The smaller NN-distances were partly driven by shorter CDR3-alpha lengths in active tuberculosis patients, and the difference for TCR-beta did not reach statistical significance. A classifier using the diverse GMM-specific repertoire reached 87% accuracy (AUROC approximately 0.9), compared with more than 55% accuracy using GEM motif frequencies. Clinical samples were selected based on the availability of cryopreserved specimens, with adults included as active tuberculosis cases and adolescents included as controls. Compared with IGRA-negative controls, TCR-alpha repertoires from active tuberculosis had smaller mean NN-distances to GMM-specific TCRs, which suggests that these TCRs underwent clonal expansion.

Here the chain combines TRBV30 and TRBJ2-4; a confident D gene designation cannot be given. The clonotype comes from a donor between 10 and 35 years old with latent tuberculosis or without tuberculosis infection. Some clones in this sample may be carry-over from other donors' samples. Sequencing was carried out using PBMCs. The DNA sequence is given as TGTGCCTGGAGTCCTAAACCGGGTCCTGAAGCCAAAAACATTCAGTACTTC. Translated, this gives CAWSPKPGPEAKNIQYF.